Each of the 18 T cell receptor beta chains below was sequenced from the same sample in a study of shared clonotypes between healthy human individuals. TCRdb's table, derived via immunoSEQ multiplex PCR, lists solely in-frame clones and lacks some. The data show over a million clones, roughly 96% seen once. What was sequenced was naive CD4+ T cells sorted from blood. Described subset: CD45RA+ positively selected. The source of these receptors is a man under 40 in good health.

With respect to this clone: Other DNA sequences from this sample encode an identical CDR3 as well. The chain links TRBV6-6 to TRBJ2-3; D ambiguous. Trimming stripped 5 bases from V and 6 bases from J, with 6 bases between. The germline CDR1 and CDR2 sequences are MNHNY and SVGAGI (reference sequence). CDR3 length: 11 amino acids. The CDR3 loop reads CASSRGDTQYF. DNA for the CDR3: TGTGCCAGCAGTCGAGGCGATACGCAGTATTTT.

This clone was recorded only once. This chain joins TRBV5-1 and TRBJ2-1; 13 nucleotides agree with TRBD2. J was trimmed by 3 bases and V by 4 bases; bases with no gene match: 4. The CDR3 covers 16 residues. In germline, CDR1 is SGHRS, CDR2 YFSETQ. CDR3 bases: TGCGCCAGCAGCCCACGGACTAGCGGGAGCTACAATGAGCAGTTCTTC. Translating gives CASSPRTSGSYNEQFF. Full variable domain (outside the CDR3, taken from reference TRBV5-1 and TRBJ2-1): KAGVTQTPRYLIKTRGQQVTLSCSPISGHRSVSWYQQTPGQGLQFLFEYFSETQRNKGNFPGRFSGRQFSNSRSEMNVSTLELGDSALYLCASSPRTSGSYNEQFFGPGTRLTVL.

The chain has TRBV7-9 and TRBJ2-7, with D perhaps TRBD1 (6 bases). Trimming removed 1 base at V and 6 bases at J, with 16 bases between. CDR1 and CDR2 from the germline V gene are SEHNR and FQNEAQ (reference sequence). This CDR3 region has 15 residues. CDR3 bases: TGTGCCAGCAGCTTAGGGGGGCAGGGACAAATCGAGCAGTACTTC. Protein: CASSLGGQGQIEQYF. The entire variable domain, with the rest obtained from reference TRBV7-9 and TRBJ2-7, is as follows: DTGVSQNPRHKITKRGQNVTFRCDPISEHNRLYWYRQTLGQGPEFLTYFQNEAQLEKSRLLSDRFSAERPKGSFSTLEIQRTEQGDSAMYLCASSLGGQGQIEQYFGPGTRLTVT.

This sequence joins TRBV5-1 and TRBJ2-2; perhaps D is TRBD1 or TRBD2 (5 bases each). The CDR3 runs 15 residues. Deletions cut 7 bases from V and 1 base from J, with 14 bases between. Germline CDR1 and CDR2: SGHRS and YFSETQ. DNA for the CDR3: TGCGCCAGCGGGCGAGGGGATCGGAACACCGGGGAGCTGTTTTTT. It encodes CASGRGDRNTGELFF.

The chain is built from TRBV7-3 and TRBJ2-7; D is perhaps TRBD1 (7 bases). CDR3 size: 14 residues. Germline V gene sequence: CDR1 SGHTA, CDR2 FQGTGA. V gave up 2 bases and J gave up 4 bases, with 12 bases separating them. The DNA for the CDR3 is TGTGCCAGCAGCTTAGGAGGGGGCCCATACGAGCAGTACTTC. This gives the protein CASSLGGGPYEQYF.

The chain couples TRBV7-8 to TRBJ2-5; the D is unclear. V gave up 3 bases and J gave up 5 bases, with 10 bases separating them. Germline CDR1 is SGHVS and CDR2 is FQNEAQ. The CDR3 has 13 residues. The CDR3 protein is CASSFTGLETQYF. The CDR3 DNA sequence: TGTGCCAGCAGCTTCACCGGGTTGGAGACCCAGTACTTC.

The rearrangement links TRBV2 to TRBJ2-7; 8 bases are shared with TRBD1. CDR3 length: 14 residues. Unmatched junction bases numbered 5, after V lost 3 bases and J lost 4 bases. CDR1 and CDR2 from the germline V gene are SNHLY and FYNNEI. The CDR3 DNA reads as TGTGCCAGCAGTGATCAGGGGGCTCTGTACGAGCAGTACTTC. The encoded protein is CASSDQGALYEQYF. The full variable domain, rest sourced from reference TRBV2 and TRBJ2-7, is EPEVTQTPSHQVTQMGQEVILRCVPISNHLYFYWYRQILGQKVEFLVSFYNNEISEKSEIFDDQFSVERPDGSNFTLKIRSTKLEDSAMYFCASSDQGALYEQYFGPGTRLTVT.

This rearrangement joins TRBV11-2 to TRBJ2-7, with 9 bases aligning to TRBD2. In germline, CDR1 is SGHAT, CDR2 FQNNGV. The CDR3 runs to 15 residues. V lost 1 base to trimming and J lost 2 bases; unmatched junction nucleotides: 3. The CDR3 sequence: CASSLASGRTYEQYF. CDR3 DNA sequence: TGTGCCAGCAGCTTAGCCAGCGGGAGGACCTACGAGCAGTACTTC.

The chain combines TRBV5-4 with TRBJ2-1, with 7 bases matching TRBD1. Looked up from germline, CDR1 is SGHNT and CDR2 is YYREEE (reference sequence). Germline trimming cut 0 bases from V and 2 bases from J; bases unmatched to any gene: 11. This CDR3 has 18 residues. The CDR3 reads CASSLGGGAGYPYNEQFF. CDR3 DNA: TGTGCCAGCAGCTTGGGAGGGGGCGCAGGATATCCCTACAATGAGCAGTTCTTC.

The chain employs TRBV4-3 and TRBJ1-3; a weak D match, TRBD1 (5 bases). From germline, CDR1 is LGHNA and CDR2 YSLEER. V was pared by 4 bases and J by 0 bases, with 13 bases between. This CDR3 contains 16 residues. The CDR3 coding sequence is TGCGCCAGCAGCCTTAATGACAGAAGCTCTGGAAACACCATATATTTT. This encodes CASSLNDRSSGNTIYF.

This rearrangement joins TRBV5-1 to TRBJ1-1, with D tentatively TRBD1 (5 bases). Germline CDR1 reads SGHRS; CDR2 reads YFSETQ. This CDR3 comprises 16 residues. V shed 4 bases and J shed 4 bases, with 20 bases lying between them. The CDR3 DNA follows: TGCGCCAGCAGCCTAACGGGGGAAAGGTTGAGCACTGAAGCTTTCTTT. Translating it yields CASSLTGERLSTEAFF.

The V and J genes are TRBV7-9 and TRBJ2-7; either TRBD1 or TRBD2 may supply D (6 bases each). The CDR3 is 15 amino acids. From germline, CDR1 is SEHNR and CDR2 FQNEAQ (reference sequence). V shed 5 bases and J shed 2 bases, with 16 bases lying between them. In nucleotides, the CDR3 is TGTGCCAGCAGCGAAGGGGGGCCAGGGGCCTACGAGCAGTACTTC. It is translated as CASSEGGPGAYEQYF.

The chain joins TRBV6-5 to TRBJ1-4; no definite D call. CDR1 MNHEY and CDR2 SVGAGI come from the germline V gene. V was trimmed by 10 bases and J by 0 bases, leaving 12 bases between them. The CDR3 has 14 amino acids. The CDR3 is CATGSPATNEKLFF. In DNA, the CDR3 is TGTGCCACGGGAAGCCCAGCAACTAATGAAAAACTGTTTTTT.

This clone turned up a few times. The rearrangement joins TRBV7-3 to TRBJ2-3; tentative D call: TRBD1 (6 bases). V lost 11 bases and J 6 bases, leaving 9 bases between the germline ends. The CDR3 totals 10 residues. CDR1 SGHTA and CDR2 FQGTGA come from the germline V gene. The CDR3: CAGGLDTQYF. The CDR3 DNA follows: TGTGCCGGGGGCTTGGATACGCAGTATTTT.

The chain has TRBV11-2 and TRBJ2-3; TRBD1 agrees at 9 bases. J gave up 6 bases and V 7 bases, and 8 bases lay outside the gene matches. The CDR3 length is 14 residues. CDR1 and CDR2 from the germline V gene are SGHAT and FQNNGV. CDR3 sequence reads: CASTWDRVADTQYF. The CDR3 bases are TGTGCCAGCACCTGGGACAGGGTGGCCGATACGCAGTATTTT.

The chain employs TRBV5-6 and TRBJ1-2; D gene uncertain. CDR1 SGHDT and CDR2 YYEEEE come from the germline V gene. The CDR3 length is 12 residues. Trimming pared 6 bases from V and 8 bases from J, leaving 14 bases between. CDR3 nucleotide sequence: TGTGCCAGCACCCGGACGTCTCGGGGCTACACCTTC. As protein: CASTRTSRGYTF.

The chain recombines TRBV5-5 with TRBJ2-2; D is unresolved. Germline V gives CDR1 SGHKS, CDR2 YYEKEE (reference sequence). Trimming removed 1 base at V and 5 bases at J, with 6 bases between. CDR3 length equals 13 residues. CDR3: CASSLPGTGELFF. The CDR3 nucleotides are TGTGCCAGCAGCTTGCCCGGGACCGGGGAGCTGTTTTTT.

Concerning this clone itself: Other DNA sequences in this specimen translate into the identical CDR3. The genes are TRBV27 and TRBJ2-3; D gene uncertain. Germline V lookup: CDR1 MNHEY, CDR2 SMNVEV (reference sequence). V was shortened by 4 bases and J by 2 bases, with 4 bases between the two germline ends. This CDR3 has 12 residues. The CDR3 spells CASSSHTDTQYF. CDR3 nucleotide sequence: TGTGCCAGCAGTTCCCACACAGATACGCAGTATTTT.